What follows are 21 T cell receptor beta chains derived from one specimen sequenced in a study of T cells in Graves' hyperthyroidism and ophthalmopathy. TCR beta CDR3 sequences were amplified from RNA transcripts. Carried out on the TCR CDR3, a first-round RT-PCR used the HTBI primer set. TCRdb recomputed calls from the multiplex PCR reads with MiXCR, one row per CDR3 protein. The sample lists over 700,000 distinct CDR3 sequences, 18% occurring once. The material sequenced was blood. All receptors come from a woman aged 45 to 65 with Graves' hyperthyroidism that later progressed to Graves' ophthalmopathy.

This clonotype was seen a few times. The CDR3 protein is CASSSGTGYGNTIYF. CDR3 coding DNA: TGCGCCAGCAGCTCCGGGACAGGGTACGGAAACACCATATATTTT. The V and J genes are TRBV5-1 and TRBJ1-3; 9 bases are shared with TRBD1. The trim removed 3 bases at V and 4 bases at J, leaving 5 bases unmatched. The CDR3 runs 15 residues. Germline CDR1 reads SGHRS; CDR2 reads YFSETQ. Complete variable domain (other parts from reference TRBV5-1 and TRBJ1-3): KAGVTQTPRYLIKTRGQQVTLSCSPISGHRSVSWYQQTPGQGLQFLFEYFSETQRNKGNFPGRFSGRQFSNSRSEMNVSTLELGDSALYLCASSSGTGYGNTIYFGEGSWLTVV.

This clonotype was recorded a few times. This chain joins TRBV6-1 and TRBJ2-7; 8 bases agree with TRBD1. The junction had 13 bases not matched to a gene; V was cut back by 7 bases and J by 5 bases. Germline CDR1 is MNHNS and CDR2 is SASEGT. CDR3 length equals 15 residues. CDR3 DNA sequence: TGTGCCAGCACCACCCCCCAGGGGGCCAATAACGAGCAGTACTTC. Translation: CASTTPQGANNEQYF.

A few counts support this clonotype. The gene calls are TRBV6-1 and TRBJ1-1, with D maybe TRBD1 (6 bases). CDR1 is MNHNS, CDR2 SASEGT, per germline. The CDR3 runs 15 residues. With 9 bases removed from V and 0 bases from J, the gap between germline ends came to 17 bases. The CDR3 DNA reads TGTGCCAGTCTTCCCCTCGGGACACTGAACACTGAAGCTTTCTTT. Translating gives CASLPLGTLNTEAFF.

This clonotype has only a few counts. This could be a read error, since a much larger clone is one nucleotide away. In this CDR3 the conserved last residue, phenylalanine or tryptophan, is missing, so a read error is likely. The chain carries TRBV7-6 and TRBJ1-1; 8 bases line up with TRBD1. After removal of 3 bases from V and 2 bases from J, the junction contained 5 bases not matched to a gene. Germline V gene lookup returns CDR1 SGHVS and CDR2 FNYEAQ. The CDR3 runs to 15 residues. CDR3 amino acids: CASSLETGVNTEAFL. The DNA of the CDR3 is TGTGCCAGCAGCTTGGAGACAGGGGTAAACACTGAAGCTTTCCTT.

This clonotype was detected many times. V is TRBV7-3 and J is TRBJ2-1; unclear D gene. Per the germline V gene, CDR1 is SGHTA and CDR2 is FQGTGA. The V gene lost 3 bases and the J gene lost 9 bases, with 9 bases spanning the gap. This CDR3 has 12 residues. The CDR3 coding sequence is TGTGCCAGCAGCTTGCTTGGTGGTGAGCAGTTCTTC. It codes for CASSLLGGEQFF.

The sample holds many counts of this clonotype. DNA for the CDR3: TGTGCCAGCAGCTTTCGGGAATTATCGGCCGGGGAGCTGTTTTTT. Translated: CASSFRELSAGELFF. The rearrangement joins TRBV11-3 to TRBJ2-2, with D perhaps TRBD2 (5 bases). The CDR3 covers 15 residues. In germline, CDR1 is SGHNT, CDR2 YENEEA. V was trimmed by 3 bases and J by 6 bases, leaving 14 bases between them.

Of note for this clonotype: A much larger clone lies a single base off, so this may be a read error. The V gene is TRBV12-3 or TRBV12-4, the J gene TRBJ2-1, with 8 bases aligning to TRBD1. This CDR3 is built from 15 residues. CDR3 sequence reads: CVSSPGQDSYNEQFF. Written as DNA, the CDR3 is TGTGTCAGCAGTCCGGGACAGGATTCCTACAATGAGCAGTTCTTC.

This clonotype was seen many times. This chain connects TRBV12-3 or TRBV12-4 to TRBJ2-2; D perhaps matches TRBD2 (5 bases). Trimming removed 6 bases from V and 3 bases from J, with 17 bases in between. The CDR3 extends over 16 amino acids. Here the CDR3 DNA reads TGTGCCAGCAGCCCCGTCCGGGAACTTTACACCGGGGAGCTGTTTTTT. Translated, it gives CASSPVRELYTGELFF.

This clonotype was seen only a few times. The chain recombines TRBV9 with TRBJ2-3; TRBD2 matches at 7 bases. This CDR3 has 16 residues. J gave up 1 base and V 4 bases, and 9 bases lay outside the gene matches. CDR1 is SGDLS and CDR2 is YYNGEE in the germline V gene. The DNA of the CDR3 is TGTGCCAGCAGCTCCCGAGGGAGCGGGGGCACAGATACGCAGTATTTT. Amino acids: CASSSRGSGGTDTQYF.

This clonotype has more than one count but fewer than ten. The V and J genes are TRBV6-1 and TRBJ1-5, with a weak D call TRBD1 (5 bases). Between the trimmed V and J ends, which lost 4 bases and 5 bases, there was a span of 12 bases. CDR3 size: 14 residues. Germline V gene data show CDR1 as MNHNS and CDR2 as SASEGT. CDR3 sequence reads: CASSVGPPDQPQHF. DNA for the CDR3: TGTGCCAGCAGTGTGGGACCTCCCGATCAGCCCCAGCATTTT.

About this clonotype itself: Given a much more abundant clone one base away, this may be a read error. The J gene is TRBJ2-5, the V gene TRBV30, with D tentatively TRBD1 (6 bases). The CDR3 totals 15 residues. Germline-derived CDR1 and CDR2 are GTSNPN and SVGIG (reference sequence). Trimming took 5 bases from V and 4 from J, leaving 20 bases between them. CDR3 sequence reads: CAWGHGKGVSETQYF. The CDR3 nucleotides are TGTGCCTGGGGTCACGGAAAGGGGGTCTCAGAGACCCAGTACTTC.

In its sample, this clonotype was seen many times. This rearrangement joins TRBV7-8 to TRBJ1-2; 7 bases map to TRBD1. V lost 1 base, J lost 3 bases, and 5 bases stayed unmatched. CDR1 is SGHVS and CDR2 is FQNEAQ in the germline V gene. CDR3 size: 15 residues. CDR3: CASSLGRDRDYGYTF. The CDR3, as DNA: TGTGCCAGCAGCTTAGGCCGCGACAGGGACTATGGCTACACCTTC.

This chain uses TRBV9 with TRBJ1-6; no clear D. The germline V gene encodes CDR1 SGDLS and CDR2 YYNGEE. V dropped 2 bases and J dropped 3 bases, with 9 bases sitting between them. The CDR3 runs 15 residues. The CDR3 coding sequence is TGTGCCAGCAGCGTCGGACCTAGCTATAATTCACCCCTCCACTTT. This encodes CASSVGPSYNSPLHF. The full variable domain, in which reference TRBV9 and TRBJ1-6 provide the parts outside the CDR3, is DSGVTQTPKHLITATGQRVTLRCSPRSGDLSVYWYQQSLDQGLQFLIQYYNGEERAKGNILERFSAQQFPDLHSELNLSSLELGDSALYFCASSVGPSYNSPLHFGNGTRLTVT.

The chain couples TRBV4-1 to TRBJ1-4; D is ambiguous. The CDR3 sequence is 16 residues long. V lost 1 base and J 0 bases, leaving 9 bases between the germline ends. From germline, CDR1 is MGHRA and CDR2 YSYEKL. This CDR3 is CASSQGAVSTNEKLFF. CDR3 bases: TGCGCCAGCAGCCAAGGGGCAGTCTCAACTAATGAAAAACTGTTTTTT.

This sequence joins TRBV7-9 and TRBJ1-5; possible D gene TRBD1, 6 bases. Germline CDR1 and CDR2: SEHNR and FQNEAQ (reference sequence). V gave up 0 bases and J gave up 4 bases, with 13 bases separating them. The length of the CDR3 is 16 residues. The CDR3 is CASSLAGRGLNQPQHF. The CDR3 DNA reads as TGTGCCAGCAGCTTAGCAGGCAGGGGATTAAATCAGCCCCAGCATTTT.

This clonotype was recorded a few times. The V and J genes are TRBV6-1 and TRBJ1-1; no firm D call. CDR3 length: 16 amino acids. V was clipped by 1 base and J by 5 bases, with 17 bases between them. Germline V gives CDR1 MNHNS, CDR2 SASEGT. The CDR3 nucleotides read TGTGCCAGCAGTGAAGGGAGGGAAACTCTCGGGACTGAAGCTTTCTTT. This gives the protein CASSEGRETLGTEAFF.

At least ten counts were recorded for this clonotype. This rearrangement joins TRBV6-1 to TRBJ2-5; 13 bases line up with TRBD2. J gave up 7 bases and V 7 bases, and 9 bases lay outside the gene matches. Per the germline V gene, CDR1 is MNHNS and CDR2 is SASEGT. The CDR3 consists of 15 residues. The CDR3, as DNA: TGTGCCAGCAAGAAGACTAGCGGGGGGAGTGGGACCCAGTACTTC. Translating it yields CASKKTSGGSGTQYF.

This clonotype appeared many times. CDR3 nucleotide sequence: TGTGCCAGCAGATCGTTGAGCCGGGACAGGGGAACAGATACGCAGTATTTT. It codes for CASRSLSRDRGTDTQYF. The chain carries TRBV3-1 and TRBJ2-3; 10 bases are shared with TRBD1. Unmatched junction bases numbered 12, after V lost 6 bases and J lost 3 bases. This CDR3 is built from 17 residues. Germline lookup yields CDR1 LGHDT and CDR2 YNNKEL (reference sequence).

This clonotype was counted only a few times. This rearrangement joins TRBV5-1 to TRBJ2-7; 12 bases are a match to TRBD2. This CDR3 region has 14 residues. Losses at the gene ends were 0 bases for V and 11 bases for J; bases not matched to a gene: 6. Germline V gene sequence: CDR1 SGHRS, CDR2 YFSETQ. CDR3: CASSLGVTSGGEYF. The CDR3 nucleotides are TGCGCCAGCAGCTTGGGGGTGACTAGCGGGGGAGAGTACTTC.

In this sample, this clonotype turned up a few times. The chain joins TRBV12-5 to TRBJ1-2; no clear D. Per germline, CDR1 LGHNT and CDR2 FRNRAP. This CDR3 region has 17 residues. Trimming pared 3 bases from V and 4 bases from J, leaving 21 bases between. This chain's CDR3 is CASGLVGGLTLGYGYTF. CDR3 in DNA: TGTGCTAGTGGTTTAGTCGGCGGACTCACGTTGGGCTATGGCTACACCTTC. Looking up the rest from reference TRBV12-5 and TRBJ1-2 gives the full variable domain: DARVTQTPRHKVTEMGQEVTMRCQPILGHNTVFWYRQTMMQGLELLAYFRNRAPLDDSGMPKDRFSAEMPDATLATLKIQPSEPRDSAVYFCASGLVGGLTLGYGYTFGSGTRLTVV.

The gene calls are TRBV6-2 or TRBV6-3 and TRBJ2-1; 13 positions agree with TRBD2. Trimming took 6 bases from V and 7 from J; bases not matched to a gene: 9. The CDR3 runs 16 residues. Looked up from germline, CDR1 is MNHEY and CDR2 is SVGEGT. The DNA of the CDR3 is TGTGCCAGCAGGCCCCCGGGACTAGCGGGGTGGAATGAGCAGTTCTTC. This codes for CASRPPGLAGWNEQFF.